This is a list of T cell receptor beta chains from one sample in a study of cytomegalovirus exposure and HLA in healthy donors. Clones were read by immunoSEQ multiplex PCR, and TCRdb kept only the in-frame ones, dropping some. The sample lists approximately 130,000 clones, 70% to 80% occurring once. Sequencing input: PBMCs. Every receptor here comes from a woman aged 50 to 60 in good health and CMV-seronegative. Both conserved end residues are part of each CDR3. The order of the fields is clone size, CDR3 length, J gene, V gene, D gene, CDR3 DNA, CDR3 protein. D genes are given only for firm matches. Expanded clones are given a class, and other clones once, few, many or no size at all.

-,15,TRBJ1-1,TRBV6-5,-,TGTGCCAGCAGATCCTCGGGTTCAGGGGAGACTGAAGCTTTCTTT,CASRSSGSGETEAFF
-,11,TRBJ1-1,TRBV30,TRBD1,TGTGCCTGGAGGACAGGGCATGGAGCTTTCTTT,CAWRTGHGAFF
few,16,TRBJ1-5,TRBV27,-,TGTGCCAGCAGTTTATCGAGTCCTGATGGCAATCAGCCCCAGCATTTT,CASSLSSPDGNQPQHF
once,13,TRBJ2-7,TRBV4-2,-,TGTGCCAGCAGCCCCAGGCTGACCCACGAGCAGTACTTC,CASSPRLTHEQYF
-,15,TRBJ2-7,TRBV6-5,-,TGTGCCAGCAGTTACTCGGGGGGAGCCTCCTACGAGCAGTACTTC,CASSYSGGASYEQYF
-,12,TRBJ1-1,TRBV19,-,TGTGCCAGTAGTCCCGGACAGCCTGAAGCTTTCTTT,CASSPGQPEAFF
-,12,TRBJ2-5,TRBV7-3,-,TGTGCCAGCAGCTTTAACGGGGAGACCCAGTACTTC,CASSFNGETQYF
-,16,TRBJ2-3,TRBV5-6,-,TGTGCCAGCAGCCTGGGTGGGACAATTAGCACAGATACGCAGTATTTT,CASSLGGTISTDTQYF
-,13,TRBJ1-1,TRBV5-1,-,TGCGCCAGCAGCCCCCACGGGGACACTGAAGCTTTCTTT,CASSPHGDTEAFF
-,15,TRBJ1-2,TRBV6-7,-,TGTGCCAGCAGTTACCCGCAGGGTAGGGGCTATGGCTACACCTTC,CASSYPQGRGYGYTF
once,13,TRBJ1-2,TRBV27,-,TGTGCCAGCAGTTCGCCAGGGCTTTATGGCTACACCTTC,CASSSPGLYGYTF
once,17,TRBJ2-1,TRBV5-1,TRBD2,TGCGCCAGCAGGACTTGGGTGGCGGGAGGGGGCTTCAATGAGCAGTTCTTC,CASRTWVAGGGFNEQFF
-,14,TRBJ2-7,TRBV19,-,TGTGCCAGTAAGAAGGCAGGTTCCCTCTACGAGCAGTACTTC,CASKKAGSLYEQYF
once,18,TRBJ2-7,TRBV7-2,TRBD1,TGTGCCAGCAGCTTAAGATTCAAAGAGCAGGGGGTATCCTACGAGCAGTACTTC,CASSLRFKEQGVSYEQYF
-,15,TRBJ1-5,TRBV23-1,-,TGCGCCAGCAGTCAAGTCAGGGGAGGCAATCAGCCCCAGCATTTT,CASSQVRGGNQPQHF
-,13,TRBJ1-4,TRBV2,-,TGTGCCACCAAAATCCAAAGGGGTGAAAAACTGTTTTTT,CATKIQRGEKLFF
-,13,TRBJ2-1,TRBV7-8,TRBD1,TGTGCCAGCAGCCCGGACAGGAACAATGAGCAGTTCTTC,CASSPDRNNEQFF
-,17,TRBJ2-2,TRBV7-6,-,TGTGCCAGCAGCCTAGTTGGGGGCGGATATGCCCCCGGGGAGCTGTTTTTT,CASSLVGGGYAPGELFF
few,11,TRBJ1-1,TRBV4-2,-,TGTGCCAGCAGCAAGCCCCCTGAAGCTTTCTTT,CASSKPPEAFF
few,15,TRBJ1-3,TRBV30,TRBD1,TGTGCCTGGAGCGGACAGGGGTACTCTGGAAACACCATATATTTT,CAWSGQGYSGNTIYF
-,19,TRBJ2-2,TRBV7-9,-,TGTGCCAGCAGCCCGCTGCGGGCCCCTGGGTCGGAGAACACCGGGGAGCTGTTTTTT,CASSPLRAPGSENTGELFF
once,17,TRBJ2-3,TRBV7-6,TRBD2,TGTGCCAGCAGCTTCGTTCTCGGGGGGACTAGCACAGATACGCAGTATTTT,CASSFVLGGTSTDTQYF
-,13,TRBJ2-6,TRBV30,TRBD2,TGTGCGGGGGGGGGTCCTGGGGCCAACGTCCTGACTTTC,CAGGGPGANVLTF
once,15,TRBJ2-2,TRBV4-1,TRBD1,TGCGCCAGCAGCCCAGCAGGGGGGAACACCGGGGAGCTGTTTTTT,CASSPAGGNTGELFF
-,13,TRBJ1-2,TRBV6-1,-,TGTGCCAGCAGTGAAGCAGACAGGACCGGCTACACCTTC,CASSEADRTGYTF
-,14,TRBJ1-5,TRBV6-1,-,TGTGCCAGCAGTCAGACAGAGGCCTATCAGCCCCAGCATTTT,CASSQTEAYQPQHF
-,11,TRBJ1-4,TRBV28,-,TGTGCCACGGGGTTAGGTGAAAAACTGTTTTTT,CATGLGEKLFF
-,16,TRBJ2-1,TRBV27,-,TGTGCCAGCAGTTGGTGGGGGGTGGGCTCCTACAATGAGCAGTTCTTC,CASSWWGVGSYNEQFF
-,12,TRBJ1-1,TRBV19,-,TGTGCCAGTCGGACTGTGAACACTGAAGCTTTCTTT,CASRTVNTEAFF
-,15,TRBJ2-7,TRBV19,-,TGTGCCAGTAGTATAAGGGACGGGAGAATACGGGAGCAGTACTTC,CASSIRDGRIREQYF
-,14,TRBJ2-5,TRBV9,-,TGTGCCAGCAGCGCCACGGTGGGGCGGGAGACCCAGTACTTC,CASSATVGRETQYF
-,12,TRBJ2-7,TRBV29-1,TRBD1,TGCAGCGCTGGGACAGGGTTTTACGAGCAGTACTTC,CSAGTGFYEQYF
-,15,TRBJ2-6,TRBV5-6,-,TGTGCCAGCAGCTTTCGGGATCCTGGGGCCAACGTCCTGACTTTC,CASSFRDPGANVLTF
-,17,TRBJ1-1,TRBV7-3,TRBD1,TGTGCCAGCAGCTTAAAGGGCCAGACAGGGACTAACACTGAAGCTTTCTTT,CASSLKGQTGTNTEAFF
-,15,TRBJ2-1,TRBV6-5,TRBD2,TGTGCCAGCAGTCGTTCACCTGAGGGACTAGACGAGCAGTTCTTC,CASSRSPEGLDEQFF
-,15,TRBJ2-3,TRBV7-2,-,TGTGCCAGCAGCCCAACTGGGGGGGCCACAGATACGCAGTATTTT,CASSPTGGATDTQYF
once,13,TRBJ1-1,TRBV29-1,-,TGCATCGCCCTCAGGCCCCGACCCACTGAAGCTTTCTTT,CIALRPRPTEAFF
-,14,TRBJ2-7,TRBV11-2,-,TGTGCCAGCAGCTTGGGGGACTCCTCCTACGAGCAGTACTTC,CASSLGDSSYEQYF
-,13,TRBJ2-1,TRBV21-1,-,TGTGCCAGCGGACTAGCGCCTTACAATGAGCAGTTCTTC,CASGLAPYNEQFF
few,15,TRBJ2-2,TRBV6-4,TRBD1,TGTGCCAGCAGCGCGGGACAGGGGGTCGCCGGGGAGCTGTTTTTT,CASSAGQGVAGELFF
-,15,TRBJ2-5,TRBV5-4,-,TGTGCCAGCAGCTCCGTCCGGGACTTCCAAGAGACCCAGTACTTC,CASSSVRDFQETQYF
-,14,TRBJ1-2,TRBV7-3,TRBD1,TGTGCCAGCAGCTCTAAACAGGGGGCTGGAGGCTACACCTTC,CASSSKQGAGGYTF
-,16,TRBJ2-7,TRBV2,TRBD2,TGTGCCAGCACGTCTCCTTATAGCGGGAGTTCCTACGAGCAGTACTTC,CASTSPYSGSSYEQYF
few,19,TRBJ2-3,TRBV4-2,TRBD2,TGTGCCAGCAGCCAAGATGGGGCTAGCGGGTCGCCTAGCACAGATACGCAGTATTTT,CASSQDGASGSPSTDTQYF
-,13,TRBJ2-7,TRBV29-1,TRBD1,TGCAGCGTTCCAGGGGGCGCGACCTACGAGCAGTACTTC,CSVPGGATYEQYF
-,15,TRBJ1-2,TRBV27,-,TGTGCCAGCAGTTTCTCGGATATGGCGGGCTATGGCTACACCTTC,CASSFSDMAGYGYTF
-,16,TRBJ1-5,TRBV28,TRBD1,TGTGCCAGCAGCGCGGGAGGGACAGGGGGGTATCAGCCCCAGCATTTT,CASSAGGTGGYQPQHF
-,14,TRBJ1-1,TRBV5-5,TRBD1,TGTGCCAGCAGCCGACAGGGACCGAACACTGAAGCTTTCTTT,CASSRQGPNTEAFF
-,11,TRBJ1-1,TRBV6-6,-,TGTGCCAGCATACAGGACACTGAAGCTTTCTTT,CASIQDTEAFF
-,15,TRBJ2-5,TRBV10-3,TRBD1,TGTGCCATCAGTGAGTTTCAGGGGGCTAGCGAGACCCAGTACTTC,CAISEFQGASETQYF
few,16,TRBJ2-3,TRBV5-1,TRBD2,TGCGCCAGCAGCTCTGGACTAGCGGAAAACACAGATACGCAGTATTTT,CASSSGLAENTDTQYF
few,15,TRBJ2-5,TRBV7-2,-,TGTGCCAGCAGCGCCCGTGGGAGCGGTCAAGAGACCCAGTACTTC,CASSARGSGQETQYF
-,15,TRBJ2-2,TRBV9,-,TGTGCCAGCAGCCCCAGGGCGTTGAACACCGGGGAGCTGTTTTTT,CASSPRALNTGELFF
-,18,TRBJ2-7,TRBV7-2,-,TGTGCCAGCAGCTTAAAGCCCCGACGGGAACTCTACACCTACGAGCAGTACTTC,CASSLKPRRELYTYEQYF
-,13,TRBJ1-5,TRBV28,-,TGTGCCAGCAGTCGAGCGGGTCCTCAGCCCCAGCATTTT,CASSRAGPQPQHF
-,14,TRBJ2-5,TRBV5-4,-,TGTGCCAGCAGCTCCTCCCCGGGTCTGGAGACCCAGTACTTC,CASSSSPGLETQYF
once,15,TRBJ1-2,TRBV18,TRBD1,TGTGCCAGCTCACCTGGAGGCCAGGGGGACTATGGCTACACCTTC,CASSPGGQGDYGYTF
-,13,TRBJ2-1,TRBV27,-,TGTGCCAGCAGTTCGGGGTCCTACAATGAGCAGTTCTTC,CASSSGSYNEQFF
-,14,TRBJ1-3,TRBV6-6,-,TGTGCCAGCAGTTCCGGTACTCCCGGAAACACCATATATTTT,CASSSGTPGNTIYF
-,12,TRBJ1-4,TRBV6-5,TRBD1,TGTGCCAGCCGGGACAGGGGGGAAAAACTGTTTTTT,CASRDRGEKLFF